One T cell receptor (beta chain) is described in this entry. Sequencing was performed with immunoSEQ multiplex PCR; in TCRdb, only in-frame clones are kept and a portion is missing. The table includes about 140,000 clones, approximately 90% detected once. The data were taken from a study of T cell responses to AZD1222 COVID-19 vaccine. Germline CDR1 reads MNHEY; CDR2 reads SVGAGI. The CDR3 covers 16 residues. V was pared by 0 bases and J by 1 base, with 10 bases between. The material sequenced was peripheral blood, taken on day 0 of AZD1222 vaccination. The clonotype was recovered from an adult in good health. The chain is built from TRBV6-5 and TRBJ1-3; D remains ambiguous. CDR3 protein: CASSYSRRVSGNTIYF. Written as DNA, the CDR3 is TGTGCCAGCAGTTACTCGCGTAGGGTGTCTGGAAACACCATATATTTT.